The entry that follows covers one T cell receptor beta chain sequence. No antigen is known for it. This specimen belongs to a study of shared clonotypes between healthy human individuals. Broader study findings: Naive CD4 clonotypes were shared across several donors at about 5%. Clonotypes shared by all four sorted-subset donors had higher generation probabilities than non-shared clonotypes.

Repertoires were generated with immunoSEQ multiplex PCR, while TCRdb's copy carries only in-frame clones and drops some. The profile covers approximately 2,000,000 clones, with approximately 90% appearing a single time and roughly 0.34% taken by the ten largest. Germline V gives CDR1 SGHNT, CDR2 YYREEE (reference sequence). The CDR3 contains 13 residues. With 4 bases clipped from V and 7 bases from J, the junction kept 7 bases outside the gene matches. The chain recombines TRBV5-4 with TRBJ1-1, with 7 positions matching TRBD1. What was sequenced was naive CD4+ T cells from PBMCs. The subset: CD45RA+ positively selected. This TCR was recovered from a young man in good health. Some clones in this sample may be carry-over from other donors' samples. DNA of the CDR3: TGTGCCAGCAGCCCCGGGACAGAGTTTGAAGCTTTCTTT. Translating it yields CASSPGTEFEAFF.